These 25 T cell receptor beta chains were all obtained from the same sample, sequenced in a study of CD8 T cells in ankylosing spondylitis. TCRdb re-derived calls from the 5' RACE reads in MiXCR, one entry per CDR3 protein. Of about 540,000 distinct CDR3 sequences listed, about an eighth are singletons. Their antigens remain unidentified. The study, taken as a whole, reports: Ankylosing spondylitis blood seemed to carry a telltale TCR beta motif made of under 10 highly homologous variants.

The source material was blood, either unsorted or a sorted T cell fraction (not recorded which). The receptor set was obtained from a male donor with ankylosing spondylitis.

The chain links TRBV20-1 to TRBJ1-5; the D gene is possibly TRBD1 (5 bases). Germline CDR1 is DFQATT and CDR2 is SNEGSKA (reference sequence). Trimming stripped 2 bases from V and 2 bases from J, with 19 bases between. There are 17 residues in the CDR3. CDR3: CSARTDGQGVGNQPQHF. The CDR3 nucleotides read TGCAGTGCTAGAACCGACGGGCAGGGCGTCGGCAATCAGCCCCAGCATTTT.

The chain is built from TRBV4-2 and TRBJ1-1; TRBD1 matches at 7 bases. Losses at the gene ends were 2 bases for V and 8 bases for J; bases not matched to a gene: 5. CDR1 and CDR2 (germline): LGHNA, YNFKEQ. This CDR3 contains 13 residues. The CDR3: CASSQHTGVEAFF. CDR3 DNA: TGTGCCAGCAGCCAACACACAGGGGTGGAAGCTTTCTTT.

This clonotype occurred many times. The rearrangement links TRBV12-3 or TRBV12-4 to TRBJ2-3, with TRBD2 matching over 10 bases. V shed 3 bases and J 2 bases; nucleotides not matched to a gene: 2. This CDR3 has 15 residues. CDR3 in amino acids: CASSFGLAVTDTQYF. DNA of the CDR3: TGTGCCAGCAGTTTCGGACTAGCGGTCACAGATACGCAGTATTTT.

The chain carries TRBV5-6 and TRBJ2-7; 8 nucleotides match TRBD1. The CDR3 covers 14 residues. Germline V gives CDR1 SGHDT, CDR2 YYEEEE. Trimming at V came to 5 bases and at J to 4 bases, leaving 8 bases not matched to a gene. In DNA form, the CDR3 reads TGTGCCAGCAGTTGGACAGGGCTTCCATACGAGCAGTACTTC. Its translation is CASSWTGLPYEQYF.

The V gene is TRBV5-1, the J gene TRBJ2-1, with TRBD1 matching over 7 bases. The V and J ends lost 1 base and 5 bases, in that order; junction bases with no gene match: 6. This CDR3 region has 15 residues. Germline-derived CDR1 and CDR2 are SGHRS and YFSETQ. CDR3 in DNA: TGCGCCAGCAGCTTGAACCCGACAGGGAACAATGAGCAGTTCTTC. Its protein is CASSLNPTGNNEQFF.

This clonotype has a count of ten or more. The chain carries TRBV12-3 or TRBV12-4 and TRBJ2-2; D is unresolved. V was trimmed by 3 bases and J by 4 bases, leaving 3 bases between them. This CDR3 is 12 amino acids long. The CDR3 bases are TGTGCCAGCAGTTTTGGCACCGGGGAGCTGTTTTTT. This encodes CASSFGTGELFF.

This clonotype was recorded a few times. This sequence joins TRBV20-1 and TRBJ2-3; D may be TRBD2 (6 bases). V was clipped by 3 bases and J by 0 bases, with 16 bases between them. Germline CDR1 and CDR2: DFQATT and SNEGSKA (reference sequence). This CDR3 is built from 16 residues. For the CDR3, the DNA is TGCAGTGCTAGGGCGGGACCTTCACATAGCACAGATACGCAGTATTTT. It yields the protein CSARAGPSHSTDTQYF.

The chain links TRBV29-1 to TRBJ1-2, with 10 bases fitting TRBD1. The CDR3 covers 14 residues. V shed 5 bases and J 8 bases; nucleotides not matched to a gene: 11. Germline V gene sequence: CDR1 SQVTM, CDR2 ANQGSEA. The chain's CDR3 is CSVYPPDRGRGYTF. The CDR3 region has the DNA TGCAGCGTTTACCCTCCAGACAGGGGGCGAGGCTACACCTTC.

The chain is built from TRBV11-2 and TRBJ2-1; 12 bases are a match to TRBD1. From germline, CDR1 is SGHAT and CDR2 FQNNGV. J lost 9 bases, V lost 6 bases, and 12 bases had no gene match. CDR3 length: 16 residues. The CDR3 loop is CASSRDGTGGRGEQFF. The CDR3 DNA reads TGTGCCAGCAGTCGAGATGGGACAGGGGGCCGAGGTGAGCAGTTCTTC. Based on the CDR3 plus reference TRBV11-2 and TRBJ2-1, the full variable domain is EAGVAQSPRYKIIEKRQSVAFWCNPISGHATLYWYQQILGQGPKLLIQFQNNGVVDDSQLPKDRFSAERLKGVDSTLKIQPAKLEDSAVYLCASSRDGTGGRGEQFFGPGTRLTVL.

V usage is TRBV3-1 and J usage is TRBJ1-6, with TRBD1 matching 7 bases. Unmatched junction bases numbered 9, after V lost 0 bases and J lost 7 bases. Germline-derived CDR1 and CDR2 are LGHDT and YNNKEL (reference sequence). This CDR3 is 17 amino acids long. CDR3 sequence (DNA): TGTGCCAGCAGCCAAGAATCGAGCGACAGGGCCAATTCACCCCTCCACTTT. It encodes CASSQESSDRANSPLHF. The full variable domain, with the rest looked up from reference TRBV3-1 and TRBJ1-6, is DTAVSQTPKYLVTQMGNDKSIKCEQNLGHDTMYWYKQDSKKFLKIMFSYNNKELIINETVPNRFSPKSPDKAHLNLHINSLELGDSAVYFCASSQESSDRANSPLHFGNGTRLTVT.

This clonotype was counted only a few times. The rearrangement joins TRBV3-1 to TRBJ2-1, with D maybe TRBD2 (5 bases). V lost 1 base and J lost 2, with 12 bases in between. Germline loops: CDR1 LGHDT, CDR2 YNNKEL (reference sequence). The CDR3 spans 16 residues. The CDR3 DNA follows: TGTGCCAGCAGCCAAGGGCGGCGGGCTGCCTACAATGAGCAGTTCTTC. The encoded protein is CASSQGRRAAYNEQFF.

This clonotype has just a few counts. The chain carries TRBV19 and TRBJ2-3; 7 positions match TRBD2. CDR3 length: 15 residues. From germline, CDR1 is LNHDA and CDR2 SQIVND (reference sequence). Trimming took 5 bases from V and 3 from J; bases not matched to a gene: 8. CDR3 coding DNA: TGTGCCAGTAGTCCTCTGGGCGGGAGTACAGATACGCAGTATTTT. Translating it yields CASSPLGGSTDTQYF.

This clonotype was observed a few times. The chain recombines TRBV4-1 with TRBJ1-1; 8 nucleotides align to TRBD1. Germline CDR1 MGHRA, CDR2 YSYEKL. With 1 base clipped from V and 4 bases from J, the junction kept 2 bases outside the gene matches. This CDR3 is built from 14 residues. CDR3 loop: CASSQGTGPTEAFF. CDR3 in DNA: TGCGCCAGCAGCCAAGGGACAGGGCCCACTGAAGCTTTCTTT.

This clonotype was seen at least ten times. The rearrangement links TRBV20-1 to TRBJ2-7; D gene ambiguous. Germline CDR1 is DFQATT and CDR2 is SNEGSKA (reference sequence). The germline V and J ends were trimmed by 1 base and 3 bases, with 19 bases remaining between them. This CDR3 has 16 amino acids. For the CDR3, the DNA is TGCAGTGCTAGAGGTCACTTGGGCGCGAATCACTACGAGCAGTACGTC. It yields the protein CSARGHLGANHYEQYV.

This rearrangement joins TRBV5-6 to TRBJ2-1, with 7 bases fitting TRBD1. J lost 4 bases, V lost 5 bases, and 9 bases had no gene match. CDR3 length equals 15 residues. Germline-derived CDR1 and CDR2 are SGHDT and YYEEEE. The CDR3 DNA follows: TGTGCCAGCAGTCAGGGGGTTGGCCCATACAATGAGCAGTTCTTC. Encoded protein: CASSQGVGPYNEQFF.

CDR3 region: CATSEGRLPGTSGTDEQFF. CDR3 nucleotide sequence: TGTGCCACCAGTGAGGGCAGGCTCCCCGGGACTAGCGGGACCGATGAGCAGTTCTTC. The chain has TRBV24-1 and TRBJ2-1, with 13 bases fitting TRBD2. V trimming: 4 bases; J trimming: 8 bases; junction bases outside the gene matches: 16. The CDR3 has 19 residues. Germline V gene sequence: CDR1 KGHDR, CDR2 SFDVKD.

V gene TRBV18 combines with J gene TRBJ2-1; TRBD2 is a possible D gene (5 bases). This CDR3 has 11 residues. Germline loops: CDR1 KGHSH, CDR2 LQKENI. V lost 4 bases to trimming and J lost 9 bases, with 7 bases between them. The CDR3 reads CASSREIEQFF. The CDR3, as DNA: TGTGCCAGCTCACGGGAGATTGAGCAGTTCTTC.

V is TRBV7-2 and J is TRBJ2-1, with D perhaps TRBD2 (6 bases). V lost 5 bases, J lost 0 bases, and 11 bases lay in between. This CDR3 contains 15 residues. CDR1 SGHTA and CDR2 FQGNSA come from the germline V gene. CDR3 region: CASSTGGISYNEQFF. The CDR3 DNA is TGTGCCAGCAGCACAGGCGGGATCTCCTACAATGAGCAGTTCTTC.

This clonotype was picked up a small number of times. The DNA for the CDR3 is TGTGCCAGCAGCCCTTCCGGAACCCCCACGCAGTATTTT. This gives the protein CASSPSGTPTQYF. This chain links TRBV5-8 with TRBJ2-3; D not certain. The CDR3 length is 13 residues. V was clipped by 4 bases and J by 9 bases, with 15 bases between them. Germline CDR1 SGHTS, CDR2 YDEGEE.

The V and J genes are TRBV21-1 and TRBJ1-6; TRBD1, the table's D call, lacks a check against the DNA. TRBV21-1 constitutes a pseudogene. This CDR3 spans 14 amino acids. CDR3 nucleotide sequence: TGTGCCAGCAGCAATGGGGGTACCCTGTCACCCCTCCACTTT. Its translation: CASSNGGTLSPLHF.

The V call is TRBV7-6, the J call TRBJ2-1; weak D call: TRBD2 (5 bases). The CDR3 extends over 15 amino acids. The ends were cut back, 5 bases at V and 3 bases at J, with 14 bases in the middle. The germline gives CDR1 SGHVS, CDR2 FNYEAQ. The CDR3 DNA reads TGTGCCAGCAGCCCGTGGGCGGGTGGCTACAATGAGCAGTTCTTC. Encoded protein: CASSPWAGGYNEQFF.

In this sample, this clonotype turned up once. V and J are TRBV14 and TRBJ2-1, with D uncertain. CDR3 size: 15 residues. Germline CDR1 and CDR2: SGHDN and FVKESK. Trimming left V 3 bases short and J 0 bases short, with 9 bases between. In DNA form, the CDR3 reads TGTGCCAGCAGCCAGGGGTCCCCCTCCTACAATGAGCAGTTCTTC. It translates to CASSQGSPSYNEQFF.

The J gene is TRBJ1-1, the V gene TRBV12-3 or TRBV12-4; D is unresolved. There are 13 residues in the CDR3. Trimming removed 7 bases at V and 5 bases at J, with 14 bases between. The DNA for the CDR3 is TGTGCCAGCACCTCGTCTTCTAATACTGAAGCTTTCTTT. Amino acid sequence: CASTSSSNTEAFF.

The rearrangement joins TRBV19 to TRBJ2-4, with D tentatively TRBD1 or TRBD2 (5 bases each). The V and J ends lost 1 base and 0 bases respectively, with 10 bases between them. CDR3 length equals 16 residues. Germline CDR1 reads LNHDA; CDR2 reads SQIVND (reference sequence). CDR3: CASSIGGTLAKNIQYF. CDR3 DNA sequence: TGTGCCAGTAGTATAGGAGGGACCCTAGCCAAAAACATTCAGTACTTC. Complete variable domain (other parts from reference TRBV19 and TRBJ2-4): DGGITQSPKYLFRKEGQNVTLSCEQNLNHDAMYWYRQDPGQGLRLIYYSQIVNDFQKGDIAEGYSVSREKKESFPLTVTSAQKNPTAFYLCASSIGGTLAKNIQYFGAGTRLSVL.

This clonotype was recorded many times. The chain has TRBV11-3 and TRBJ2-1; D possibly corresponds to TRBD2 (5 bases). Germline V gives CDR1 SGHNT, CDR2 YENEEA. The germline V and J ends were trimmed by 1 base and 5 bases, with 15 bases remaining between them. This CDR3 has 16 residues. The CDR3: CASSLGLAISNNEQFF. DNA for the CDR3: TGTGCCAGCAGCTTAGGCTTAGCGATCAGCAACAATGAGCAGTTCTTC.